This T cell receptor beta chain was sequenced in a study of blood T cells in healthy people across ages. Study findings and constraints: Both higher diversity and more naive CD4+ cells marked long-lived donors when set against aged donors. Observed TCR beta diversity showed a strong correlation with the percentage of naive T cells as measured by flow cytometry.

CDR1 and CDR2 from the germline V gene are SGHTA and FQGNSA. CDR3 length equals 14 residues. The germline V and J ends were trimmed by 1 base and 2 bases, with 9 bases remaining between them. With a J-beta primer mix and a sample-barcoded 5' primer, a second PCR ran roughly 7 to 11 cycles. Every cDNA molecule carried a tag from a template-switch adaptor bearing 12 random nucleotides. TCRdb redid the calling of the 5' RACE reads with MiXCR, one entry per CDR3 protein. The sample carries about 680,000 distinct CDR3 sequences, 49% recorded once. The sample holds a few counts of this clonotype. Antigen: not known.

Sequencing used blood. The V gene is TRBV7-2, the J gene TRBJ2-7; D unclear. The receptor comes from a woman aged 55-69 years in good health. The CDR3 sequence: CASSLVTGTYEQYF. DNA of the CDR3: TGTGCCAGCAGCTTAGTAACGGGTACCTACGAGCAGTACTTC.